One sample yielded the 15 T cell receptor beta chains listed below, sequenced in a study of cytomegalovirus exposure and HLA in healthy donors. 60 Vbeta and 13 Jbeta primers were used in PCR. Assay used: immunoSEQ multiplex PCR; TCRdb lists only in-frame clones, some missing. The sample carries 200,000 to 250,000 clones, roughly 80% recorded once. The sample consisted of PBMCs. The receptor set was obtained from a woman between 35 and 50 years old in good health and CMV-seronegative.

The chain combines TRBV7-8 with TRBJ2-2; 11 bases match TRBD2. Germline assignment: CDR1 SGHVS and CDR2 FQNEAQ. The CDR3 is 15 amino acids. The V segment lost 10 bases and the J segment 8 bases; nucleotides outside the gene matches: 12. The CDR3 DNA reads TGTGCCACCTCGCCCCTAGCGGGAGGAACGGGGGAGCTGTTTTTT. The encoded protein is CATSPLAGGTGELFF.

The J gene is TRBJ2-3, the V gene TRBV19, with D perhaps matching TRBD2 (6 bases). Trimming cost V 1 base and J 4 bases, with 15 bases left between them. This CDR3 has 16 amino acids. The germline gives CDR1 LNHDA, CDR2 SQIVND (reference sequence). The CDR3 DNA follows: TGTGCCAGTAGTATAGGCTATCCTCGCGGGGCAGATACGCAGTATTTT. This translates into CASSIGYPRGADTQYF.

The count of this clone is one. The J gene is TRBJ1-5, the V gene TRBV18; 7 positions match TRBD1. Germline V gene sequence: CDR1 KGHSH, CDR2 LQKENI. There are 16 residues in the CDR3. J gave up 5 bases and V 3 bases, and 10 bases lay outside the gene matches. The CDR3 DNA sequence: TGTGCCAGCTCACCTACGGCCAGGGGGGTCGATCAGCCCCAGCATTTT. Translating it yields CASSPTARGVDQPQHF.

V gene TRBV30 combines with J gene TRBJ2-3, with D possibly matching TRBD1 (5 bases). Germline V gene data show CDR1 as GTSNPN and CDR2 as SVGIG (reference sequence). This CDR3 region has 15 residues. V was pared by 0 bases and J by 7 bases, with 17 bases between. The CDR3 protein is CAWSVGQGAFNTQYF. The CDR3 DNA is TGTGCCTGGAGTGTAGGGCAGGGCGCATTTAATACGCAGTATTTT.

The chain is built from TRBV27 and TRBJ2-7; 8 bases agree with TRBD2. Germline assignment: CDR1 MNHEY and CDR2 SMNVEV (reference sequence). V was pared by 6 bases and J by 4 bases, with 5 bases of the junction left unmatched. The CDR3 runs 13 residues. Here the CDR3 reads CASRPSGFYEQYF. The CDR3 DNA is TGTGCCAGCAGACCTAGCGGGTTTTACGAGCAGTACTTC.

This chain uses TRBV28 with TRBJ2-7; 12 positions match TRBD2. Germline CDR1 and CDR2: MDHEN and SYDVKM. V lost 6 bases, J lost 2 bases, and 8 bases stayed unmatched. This CDR3 has 16 residues. The CDR3 here is CASRKGLAGPPYEQYF. The CDR3 bases are TGTGCCAGCAGGAAGGGACTAGCGGGCCCCCCCTACGAGCAGTACTTC.

V gene TRBV27 combines with J gene TRBJ1-4, with D unresolved. Trimming took off 5 bases at V and 8 bases at J, with 15 bases between the two ends. In germline, CDR1 is MNHEY, CDR2 SMNVEV (reference sequence). There are 14 residues in the CDR3. The CDR3 is CASSPKMYSEKLFF. The CDR3 DNA follows: TGTGCCAGCAGTCCGAAGATGTATAGCGAAAAACTGTTTTTT.

Here the CDR3 reads CASSEGPNTEAFF. As DNA, the CDR3 is TGTGCCAGTTCCGAGGGCCCGAACACTGAAGCTTTCTTT. The chain joins TRBV7-7 to TRBJ1-1; unclear D gene. The length of the CDR3 is 13 residues. With 9 bases removed from V and 1 base from J, the gap between germline ends came to 12 bases. Germline V gene data show CDR1 as SSHAT and CDR2 as FNYEAQ (reference sequence). The variable domain in full, completed from reference TRBV7-7 and TRBJ1-1, reads GAGVSQSPRYKVTKRGQDVTLRCDPISSHATLYWYQQALGQGPEFLTYFNYEAQPDKSGLPSDRFSAERPEGSISTLTIQRTEQRDSAMYRCASSEGPNTEAFFGQGTRLTVV.

A word on this clone: Distinct nucleotide sequences in the sample also encode this CDR3. J is TRBJ2-5 and V is TRBV7-9; maybe TRBD1 (5 bases). The CDR3 is made up of 14 amino acids. Germline V CDR1 and CDR2: SEHNR, FQNEAQ (reference sequence). The V and J ends lost 3 bases and 0 bases respectively, with 8 bases between them. CDR3 DNA sequence: TGTGCCAGCAGCTTGACGGACAACCAAGAGACCCAGTACTTC. The encoded protein is CASSLTDNQETQYF.

The genes are TRBV29-1 and TRBJ1-2; possible D gene TRBD1, 6 bases. The germline gives CDR1 SQVTM, CDR2 ANQGSEA. The CDR3 consists of 13 residues. Deletions cut 6 bases from V and 4 bases from J, with 15 bases between. The CDR3 nucleotides read TGCAGCGTCCCACACAGGGCAGGCTATGGCTACACCTTC. Its translation is CSVPHRAGYGYTF.

The rearrangement uses TRBV7-3 and TRBJ1-1, with 7 bases fitting TRBD1. This CDR3 region has 14 residues. V shed 4 bases and J 5 bases; nucleotides not matched to a gene: 7. The germline gives CDR1 SGHTA, CDR2 FQGTGA. The CDR3 coding sequence is TGTGCCAGCAGCTCCCAGACAGGGCGGACTGAAGCTTTCTTT. It encodes CASSSQTGRTEAFF.

This chain's CDR3 is CAWTPPSVLYSYNSPLHF. The CDR3 nucleotides are TGTGCCTGGACCCCCCCTTCGGTTTTGTACTCCTATAATTCACCCCTCCACTTT. The chain uses TRBV30 and TRBJ1-6; D is uncertain. Between the trimmed V and J ends, which lost 4 bases and 0 bases, there was a span of 19 bases. This CDR3 region has 18 residues. Germline V CDR1 and CDR2: GTSNPN, SVGIG (reference sequence).

This chain uses TRBV5-1 with TRBJ2-5, with 7 positions matching TRBD1. Germline CDR1 SGHRS, CDR2 YFSETQ. This CDR3 is built from 16 residues. V shed 0 bases and J 1 base; nucleotides not matched to a gene: 6. CDR3 amino acids: CASSLGVRQGQETQYF. The CDR3 DNA is TGCGCCAGCAGCTTGGGCGTCCGACAGGGCCAAGAGACCCAGTACTTC.

This clone turned up a few times. The gene calls are TRBV5-4 and TRBJ2-2, with D maybe TRBD2 (6 bases). The germline V and J ends were trimmed by 3 bases and 6 bases, with 6 bases remaining between them. Per germline, CDR1 SGHNT and CDR2 YYREEE (reference sequence). The CDR3 contains 12 residues. The CDR3, as DNA: TGTGCCAGCAGCTGGGGGGCCGGGGAGCTGTTTTTT. Translation gives CASSWGAGELFF.

This clone was seen a single time. The chain recombines TRBV6-5 with TRBJ1-2; TRBD1 aligns across 7 bases. CDR1 and CDR2 (germline): MNHEY, SVGAGI. J lost 4 bases, V lost 3 bases, and 5 bases had no gene match. This CDR3 has 14 amino acids. The CDR3 nucleotides read TGTGCCAGCAGTTATGAAGGGGGCAGCTATGGCTACACCTTC. Its translation is CASSYEGGSYGYTF.